The rows below give T cell receptor beta chains drawn from one sample of a study of blood T cell repertoires in COVID-19. Repertoires were generated with immunoSEQ multiplex PCR, while TCRdb's copy carries only in-frame clones and drops some. Of roughly 200,000 clones listed, 88% are singletons. Sequences were obtained from peripheral blood. The receptors derive from a man between 35 and 55 years old with active or convalescent COVID-19. The CDR3 runs from the conserved cysteine through the conserved F or W. Each record gives: CDR3 length, D gene, clone size, V gene, J gene, CDR3 protein, CDR3 DNA. A D gene is named only where the DNA matches it firmly. Clone size is stated in some rows and not others, as once, few, many or a class when expanded.

13	NA	NA	TRBV3-1/TRBV3-2	TRBJ1-2	CASSLGTSYGYTF	TGTGCCAGCAGCCTCGGGACAAGCTATGGCTACACCTTC
14	TRBD1	medium-sized	TRBV6-1	TRBJ2-7	CASSDGDSSYEQYF	TGTGCCAGCAGTGACGGGGACAGCTCCTACGAGCAGTACTTC
13	NA	once	TRBV6-1	TRBJ2-3	CASSEPSSGTQYF	TGTGCCAGCAGTGAACCCAGCTCGGGTACGCAGTATTTT
15	TRBD1	NA	TRBV29-1	TRBJ1-1	CSVGRDRLWGTEAFF	TGCAGCGTTGGGAGGGACAGGTTGTGGGGCACTGAAGCTTTCTTT
15	NA	NA	TRBV5-5	TRBJ1-6	CASSFRTGYNSPLHF	TGTGCCAGCAGCTTCCGGACGGGGTATAATTCACCCCTCCACTTT
15	TRBD1	NA	TRBV30	TRBJ2-7	CAWSWTGGKSDEQYF	TGTGCCTGGAGTTGGACAGGGGGGAAATCGGACGAGCAGTACTTC
13	NA	NA	TRBV5-1	TRBJ1-2	CASSRDRSSGYTF	TGCGCCAGCAGCCGAGACAGGAGCAGCGGCTACACCTTC
17	TRBD1	few	TRBV6-6	TRBJ1-4	CASNRGGYDTTNEKLFF	TGTGCCAGCAATCGAGGGGGCTACGATACAACTAATGAAAAACTGTTTTTT
13	TRBD1	NA	TRBV18	TRBJ1-4	CASSGTANEKLFF	TGTGCCAGCTCAGGGACAGCAAATGAAAAACTGTTTTTT
13	TRBD1	NA	TRBV24-1	TRBJ2-3	CATRGRSTDTQYF	TGTGCCACGAGGGGGCGAAGCACAGATACGCAGTATTTT
16	TRBD1	NA	TRBV19	TRBJ2-1	CASIPSSGGTYNEQFF	TGTGCCAGTATCCCAAGCTCAGGGGGCACTTACAATGAGCAGTTCTTC
12	TRBD2	NA	TRBV19	TRBJ2-5	CASSQGGETQYF	TGTGCCAGTAGTCAGGGAGGGGAGACCCAGTACTTC
15	NA	few	TRBV27	TRBJ2-7	CASSPSGTQHYEQYF	TGTGCCAGCAGTCCATCCGGGACACAACACTACGAGCAGTACTTC
16	TRBD2	NA	TRBV28	TRBJ2-5	CASSLSAAGELETQYF	TGTGCCAGCAGTTTATCCGCAGCGGGAGAGTTGGAGACCCAGTACTTC
13	NA	NA	TRBV5-6	TRBJ2-5	CASSSDILETQYF	TGTGCCAGCAGCTCGGACATCCTGGAGACCCAGTACTTC
15	TRBD2	NA	TRBV18	TRBJ2-3	CASSPQRGVTDTQYF	TGTGCCAGCTCACCTCAGCGGGGGGTCACAGATACGCAGTATTTT
16	TRBD1	NA	TRBV27	TRBJ2-1	CASSPLRQGLYNEQFF	TGTGCCAGCAGTCCGCTCAGACAGGGTCTTTACAATGAGCAGTTCTTC
16	TRBD1	NA	TRBV27	TRBJ1-2	CASSRSGTGPSYGYTF	TGTGCCAGCAGCCGATCAGGGACAGGGCCAAGCTATGGCTACACCTTC
16	TRBD2	NA	TRBV7-8	TRBJ2-5	CASSLVWLAGVETQYF	TGTGCCAGCAGCTTGGTTTGGCTAGCGGGAGTTGAGACCCAGTACTTC
14	TRBD1	NA	TRBV11-2	TRBJ1-1	CASSLGQGNTEAFF	TGTGCCAGCAGCCTAGGACAGGGGAACACTGAAGCTTTCTTT
15	NA	once	TRBV3-1/TRBV3-2	TRBJ1-3	CASSPRVLGKNTIYF	TGTGCCAGCAGCCCAAGAGTACTAGGGAAAAACACCATATATTTT
13	NA	NA	TRBV5-1	TRBJ1-3	CASKSDSGNTIYF	TGCGCCAGTAAATCAGACTCTGGAAACACCATATATTTT
13	NA	once	TRBV19	TRBJ1-6	CASTLRVDSPLHF	TGTGCCAGTACCCTGAGGGTGGACTCACCCCTCCACTTT
13	TRBD1	few	TRBV5-1	TRBJ1-2	CASSIGQGNGYTF	TGCGCCAGCAGCATCGGACAGGGCAATGGCTACACCTTC
13	NA	NA	TRBV5-1	TRBJ2-5	CASATGGQETQYF	TGCGCCAGCGCCACCGGAGGACAAGAGACCCAGTACTTC
14	TRBD1	NA	TRBV6-5	TRBJ1-2	CASSRGGADYGYTF	TGTGCCAGCAGCCGAGGGGGCGCAGACTATGGCTACACCTTC
15	TRBD1	NA	TRBV5-1	TRBJ1-2	CASSLGQGGAGGYTF	TGCGCCAGCAGCCTTGGACAGGGAGGGGCTGGGGGCTACACCTTC
14	TRBD1	NA	TRBV3-1/TRBV3-2	TRBJ2-7	CAHTPRTGDYEQYF	TGTGCCCATACCCCCCGGACAGGAGACTACGAGCAGTACTTC
14	TRBD2	NA	TRBV19	TRBJ2-7	CASSIGIAGYEQYF	TGTGCCAGTAGTATAGGGATAGCGGGATACGAGCAGTACTTC
16	TRBD1	NA	TRBV5-5	TRBJ1-2	CASSLEGRGQRYGYTF	TGTGCCAGCAGCTTGGAGGGTAGGGGGCAGCGCTATGGCTACACCTTC
19	TRBD2	NA	TRBV9	TRBJ2-5	CASSPLGRGGGRFSETQYF	TGTGCCAGCAGCCCACTAGGTCGGGGCGGGGGACGCTTTTCAGAGACCCAGTACTTC
16	TRBD2	few	TRBV7-2	TRBJ2-2	CASSSTLAGGSGELFF	TGTGCCAGCAGCTCAACACTAGCGGGGGGCAGCGGGGAGCTGTTTTTT
13	NA	NA	TRBV5-1	TRBJ2-3	CASSVVQWDTQYF	TGCGCCAGCAGCGTGGTACAGTGGGATACGCAGTATTTT
19	TRBD1	NA	TRBV27	TRBJ1-2	CASSLSRPGQGGVNYGYTF	TGTGCCAGCAGTCTATCGAGGCCGGGACAGGGAGGGGTTAACTATGGCTACACCTTC
16	TRBD2	NA	TRBV11-3	TRBJ2-3	CASRPLSGRFTDTQYF	TGTGCCAGCAGACCCCTCAGCGGGAGGTTCACAGATACGCAGTATTTT
15	NA	NA	TRBV5-6	TRBJ1-1	CASSLRQIMNTEAFF	TGTGCCAGCAGCTTGCGACAGATTATGAACACTGAAGCTTTCTTT
16	NA	NA	TRBV7-8	TRBJ2-7	CASSPYRIPFTYEQYF	TGTGCCAGCAGCCCTTACAGGATTCCTTTTACCTACGAGCAGTACTTC
14	NA	few	TRBV19	TRBJ1-2	CASSRDSSNYGYTF	TGTGCCAGTAGTCGAGACAGTTCTAACTATGGCTACACCTTC
14	NA	NA	TRBV7-2	TRBJ1-1	CASSPDSGRGGAFF	TGTGCCAGCAGCCCCGATTCCGGGCGCGGGGGAGCTTTCTTT
13	NA	NA	TRBV2	TRBJ1-3	CASSEVGGNTIYF	TGTGCCAGCAGTGAAGTGGGCGGAAACACCATATATTTT
14	NA	once	TRBV5-1	TRBJ1-6	CASTDPTQGSPLHF	TGCGCCAGCACCGACCCGACACAGGGTTCACCCCTCCACTTT